Below are 16 T cell receptor beta chains sequenced from a single sample in a study of blood T cell repertoires in COVID-19. Method: immunoSEQ multiplex PCR; TCRdb's copy keeps in-frame clones and lacks some. The repertoire consists of approximately 310,000 clones, with around 86% occurring once and the leading ten covering 1%. The sample taken for sequencing was peripheral blood. The receptor set was obtained from a man aged 45-60 years with active or convalescent COVID-19.

The chain recombines TRBV2 with TRBJ1-2, with TRBD1 matching 8 bases. The germline CDR1 and CDR2 sequences are SNHLY and FYNNEI. The CDR3 runs to 15 residues. The V gene end was trimmed by 2 bases and the J gene end by 7 bases; junction bases not matched to a gene: 9. The CDR3 region is CASSESRTGLFGYTF. CDR3 nucleotides: TGTGCCAGCAGTGAATCGCGGACAGGGTTGTTTGGCTACACCTTC.

Worth noting for this clone: Within the sample, other DNA sequences also encode this same CDR3. The chain employs TRBV5-1 and TRBJ2-7; D is possibly TRBD1 (5 bases). Germline V gene lookup returns CDR1 SGHRS and CDR2 YFSETQ. This CDR3 is built from 12 residues. The V gene lost 4 bases and the J gene lost 3 bases, with 8 bases spanning the gap. Here the CDR3 DNA reads TGCGCCAGCAGCCTTCAGGGCTACGAGCAGTACTTC. Its translation is CASSLQGYEQYF. Using reference TRBV5-1 and TRBJ2-7 for the parts outside the CDR3, the full variable domain is KAGVTQTPRYLIKTRGQQVTLSCSPISGHRSVSWYQQTPGQGLQFLFEYFSETQRNKGNFPGRFSGRQFSNSRSEMNVSTLELGDSALYLCASSLQGYEQYFGPGTRLTVT.

This clone was counted between two and nine times. This chain connects TRBV5-1 to TRBJ1-4, with D maybe TRBD1 (5 bases). CDR1 is SGHRS and CDR2 is YFSETQ in the germline V gene. V was trimmed by 4 bases and J by 6 bases, leaving 13 bases between them. The CDR3 is 14 amino acids. CDR3 residues: CASSVDSSDEKLFF. CDR3 bases: TGCGCCAGCAGCGTCGACAGCTCCGATGAAAAACTGTTTTTT.

This chain uses TRBV6-1 with TRBJ1-2; D unresolved. CDR1 is MNHNS, CDR2 SASEGT, per germline. This CDR3 is built from 13 residues. V lost 3 bases and J lost 2, with 7 bases in between. The DNA for the CDR3 is TGTGCCAGCAGTGATTTTCAAAACTATGGCTACACCTTC. Its protein product is CASSDFQNYGYTF.

Notes on this clone: Distinct nucleotide sequences in the sample also encode this CDR3. The chain recombines TRBV7-2 with TRBJ1-5, with D unresolved. Between the trimmed V and J ends, which lost 2 bases and 4 bases, there was a span of 3 bases. This CDR3 contains 12 residues. CDR1 and CDR2 from the germline V gene are SGHTA and FQGNSA. In DNA form, the CDR3 reads TGTGCCAGCAGCTTACCGAATCAGCCCCAGCATTTT. It yields the protein CASSLPNQPQHF. Drawing the rest from reference TRBV7-2 and TRBJ1-5, the complete variable domain is GAGVSQSPSNKVTEKGKDVELRCDPISGHTALYWYRQSLGQGLEFLIYFQGNSAPDKSGLPSDRFSAERTGGSVSTLTIQRTQQEDSAVYLCASSLPNQPQHFGDGTRLSIL.

The rearrangement joins TRBV2 to TRBJ2-3; TRBD1 matches 8 bases. The CDR3 contains 14 residues. In germline, CDR1 is SNHLY, CDR2 FYNNEI. Germline trimming cut 6 bases from V and 1 base from J; bases unmatched to any gene: 3. CDR3 sequence: CASRDRGGTDTQYF. For the CDR3, the DNA is TGTGCCAGCAGAGACAGGGGTGGCACAGATACGCAGTATTTT. The whole variable domain, remainder taken from reference TRBV2 and TRBJ2-3, is EPEVTQTPSHQVTQMGQEVILRCVPISNHLYFYWYRQILGQKVEFLVSFYNNEISEKSEIFDDQFSVERPDGSNFTLKIRSTKLEDSAMYFCASRDRGGTDTQYFGPGTRLTVL.

The CDR3 sequence is CAISETGNNQPQHF. The CDR3 nucleotides read TGTGCCATCAGTGAGACAGGGAACAATCAGCCCCAGCATTTT. V and J are TRBV10-3 and TRBJ1-5; tentatively, D is TRBD1 (6 bases). Germline V gene sequence: CDR1 ENHRY, CDR2 SYGVKD. Trimming took off 2 bases at V and 3 bases at J, with 8 bases between the two ends. The length of the CDR3 is 14 residues.

This chain joins TRBV18 and TRBJ1-2; no firm D call. The V gene lost 5 bases and the J gene lost 4 bases, with 11 bases spanning the gap. The CDR3 has 13 residues. CDR1 is KGHSH and CDR2 is LQKENI in the germline V gene. The CDR3 DNA reads as TGTGCCAGCTCATCGCAGGATGTCTATGGCTACACCTTC. It is translated as CASSSQDVYGYTF. Variable domain in full (rest from reference TRBV18 and TRBJ1-2): NAGVMQNPRHLVRRRGQEARLRCSPMKGHSHVYWYRQLPEEGLKFMVYLQKENIIDESGMPKERFSAEFPKEGPSILRIQQVVRGDSAAYFCASSSQDVYGYTFGSGTRLTVV.

The chain has TRBV28 and TRBJ2-1; 10 bases match TRBD2. The V gene end was trimmed by 7 bases and the J gene end by 8 bases; junction bases not matched to a gene: 17. CDR3 size: 17 residues. CDR1 is MDHEN and CDR2 is SYDVKM in the germline V gene. CDR3 residues: CASITAGASGRTDEQFF. The CDR3 DNA sequence: TGTGCCAGCATCACCGCGGGGGCTAGCGGGAGAACGGATGAGCAGTTCTTC.

The V call is TRBV5-1, the J call TRBJ2-6, with TRBD1 as a possible D gene (6 bases). The CDR3 covers 15 residues. Trimming left V 2 bases short and J 2 bases short, with 8 bases between. Germline CDR1 is SGHRS and CDR2 is YFSETQ. The CDR3 spells CASSLAGAGANVLTF. DNA for the CDR3: TGCGCCAGCAGCTTAGCAGGGGCTGGGGCCAACGTCCTGACTTTC.

This clone was seen a handful of times. The V and J genes are TRBV4-2 and TRBJ1-4, with TRBD1 matching 7 bases. This CDR3 is built from 16 residues. Germline V gene data show CDR1 as LGHNA and CDR2 as YNFKEQ. V shed 2 bases, J shed 5 bases, and the junction held 8 bases outside the gene matches. This CDR3 is CASSQNPQGDNEKLFF. The CDR3 DNA is TGTGCCAGCAGCCAAAACCCCCAGGGGGACAATGAAAAACTGTTTTTT.

This clone was picked up a small number of times. The chain joins TRBV19 to TRBJ1-5; D is undetermined. The germline V gene encodes CDR1 LNHDA and CDR2 SQIVND (reference sequence). The CDR3 runs 12 residues. Trimming shortened V by 3 bases and J by 6 bases, and 6 bases separated the two germline ends. CDR3 DNA: TGTGCCAGTAGTATGCGGGGTCAGCCCCAGCATTTT. As protein: CASSMRGQPQHF.

The chain has TRBV5-4 and TRBJ2-5, with D tentatively TRBD1 (7 bases). V shed 2 bases and J shed 5 bases, with 16 bases lying between them. The CDR3 contains 15 residues. Germline V gene lookup returns CDR1 SGHNT and CDR2 YYREEE (reference sequence). Here the CDR3 reads CASSFMDRRDETQYF. CDR3 sequence (DNA): TGTGCCAGCAGCTTTATGGACAGGCGGGACGAGACCCAGTACTTC.

The V call is TRBV28, the J call TRBJ1-4; D is ambiguous. The CDR3 runs to 11 residues. Germline loops: CDR1 MDHEN, CDR2 SYDVKM. Trimming shortened V by 8 bases and J by 7 bases, and 8 bases separated the two germline ends. CDR3 region: CASQTLEKLFF. The CDR3 coding sequence is TGTGCCAGCCAGACACTTGAAAAACTGTTTTTT. Full variable domain (missing parts from reference TRBV28 and TRBJ1-4): DVKVTQSSRYLVKRTGEKVFLECVQDMDHENMFWYRQDPGLGLRLIYFSYDVKMKEKGDIPEGYSVSREKKERFSLILESASTNQTSMYLCASQTLEKLFFGSGTQLSVL.

V usage is TRBV7-8 and J usage is TRBJ2-7; TRBD2 matches at 8 bases. V lost 1 base, J lost 2 bases, and 7 bases stayed unmatched. The CDR3 loop spans 16 amino acids. Germline-derived CDR1 and CDR2 are SGHVS and FQNEAQ. The CDR3 coding sequence is TGTGCCAGCAGCTTAGTAACGCGACTAGCGCCCTACGAGCAGTACTTC. Amino acids: CASSLVTRLAPYEQYF.

The gene calls are TRBV2 and TRBJ2-7, with TRBD1 matching over 9 bases. The CDR3 is 13 amino acids. V lost 7 bases, J lost 4 bases, and 5 bases stayed unmatched. The germline V gene encodes CDR1 SNHLY and CDR2 FYNNEI. Here the CDR3 DNA reads TGTGCCAGCATGGGACAGGGTGTGTACGAGCAGTACTTC. Protein product: CASMGQGVYEQYF.